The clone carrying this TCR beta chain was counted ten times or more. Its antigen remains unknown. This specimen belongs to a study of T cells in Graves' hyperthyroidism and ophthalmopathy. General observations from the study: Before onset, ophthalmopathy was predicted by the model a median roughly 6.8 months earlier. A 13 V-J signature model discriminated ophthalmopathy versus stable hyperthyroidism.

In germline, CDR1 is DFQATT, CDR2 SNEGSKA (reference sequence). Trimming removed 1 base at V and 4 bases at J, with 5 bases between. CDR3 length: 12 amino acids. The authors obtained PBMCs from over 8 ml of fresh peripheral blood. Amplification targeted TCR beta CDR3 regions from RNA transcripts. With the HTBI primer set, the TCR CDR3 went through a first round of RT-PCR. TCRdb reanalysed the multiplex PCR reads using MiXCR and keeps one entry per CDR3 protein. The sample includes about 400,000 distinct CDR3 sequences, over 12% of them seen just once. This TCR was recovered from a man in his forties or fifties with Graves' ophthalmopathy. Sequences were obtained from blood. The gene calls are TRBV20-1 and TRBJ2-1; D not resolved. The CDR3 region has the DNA TGCAGTGCTAGAGTGGGGTACAATGAGCAGTTCTTC. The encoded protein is CSARVGYNEQFF.